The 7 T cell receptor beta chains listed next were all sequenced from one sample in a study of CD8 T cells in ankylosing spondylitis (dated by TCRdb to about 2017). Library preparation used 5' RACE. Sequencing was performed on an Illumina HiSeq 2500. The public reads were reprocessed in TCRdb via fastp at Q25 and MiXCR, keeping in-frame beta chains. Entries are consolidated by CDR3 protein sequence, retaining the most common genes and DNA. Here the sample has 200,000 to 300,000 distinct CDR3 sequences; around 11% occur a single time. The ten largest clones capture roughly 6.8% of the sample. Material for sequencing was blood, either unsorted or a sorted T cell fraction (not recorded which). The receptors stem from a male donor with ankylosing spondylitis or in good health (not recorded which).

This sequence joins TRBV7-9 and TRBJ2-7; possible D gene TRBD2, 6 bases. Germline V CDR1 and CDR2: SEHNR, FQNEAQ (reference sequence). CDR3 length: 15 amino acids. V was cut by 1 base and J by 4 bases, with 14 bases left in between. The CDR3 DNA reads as TGTGCCAGCAGCTTAGTAGGAGGGGTAAGGTACGAGCAGTACTTC. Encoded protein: CASSLVGGVRYEQYF. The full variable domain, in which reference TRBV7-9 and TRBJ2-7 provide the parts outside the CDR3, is DTGVSQNPRHKITKRGQNVTFRCDPISEHNRLYWYRQTLGQGPEFLTYFQNEAQLEKSRLLSDRFSAERPKGSFSTLEIQRTEQGDSAMYLCASSLVGGVRYEQYFGPGTRLTVT.

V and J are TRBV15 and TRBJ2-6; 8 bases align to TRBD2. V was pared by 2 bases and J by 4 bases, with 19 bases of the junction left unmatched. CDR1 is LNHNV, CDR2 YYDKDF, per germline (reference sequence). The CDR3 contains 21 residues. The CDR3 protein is CATSRSHRLSGRFSGANVLTF. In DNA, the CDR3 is TGTGCCACCAGCAGATCACACCGTTTAAGCGGGAGATTCTCAGGGGCCAACGTCCTGACTTTC.

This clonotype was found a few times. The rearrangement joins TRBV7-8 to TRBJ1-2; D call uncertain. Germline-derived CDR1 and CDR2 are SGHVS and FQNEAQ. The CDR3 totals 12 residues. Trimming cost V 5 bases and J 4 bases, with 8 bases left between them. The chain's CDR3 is CASSKGFYGYTF. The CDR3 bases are TGTGCCAGCAGCAAAGGATTCTATGGCTACACCTTC.

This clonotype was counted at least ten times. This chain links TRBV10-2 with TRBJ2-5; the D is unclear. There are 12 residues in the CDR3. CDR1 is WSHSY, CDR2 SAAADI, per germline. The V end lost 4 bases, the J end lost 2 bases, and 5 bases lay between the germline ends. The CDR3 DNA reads TGCGCCAGCAGTGCACAGCAAGAGACCCAGTACTTC. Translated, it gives CASSAQQETQYF.

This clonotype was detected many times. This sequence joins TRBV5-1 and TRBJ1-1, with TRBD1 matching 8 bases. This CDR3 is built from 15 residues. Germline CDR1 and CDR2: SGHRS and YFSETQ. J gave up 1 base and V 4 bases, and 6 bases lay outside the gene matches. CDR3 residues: CASSPTQGGNTEAFF. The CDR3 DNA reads TGCGCCAGCAGCCCCACACAGGGGGGGAACACTGAAGCTTTCTTT.

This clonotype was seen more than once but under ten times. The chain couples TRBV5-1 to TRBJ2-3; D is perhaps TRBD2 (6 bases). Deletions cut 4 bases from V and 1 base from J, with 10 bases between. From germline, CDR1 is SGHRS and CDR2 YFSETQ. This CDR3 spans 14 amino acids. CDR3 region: CASSRASGTDTQYF. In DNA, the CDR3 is TGCGCCAGCAGCCGGGCTAGCGGCACAGATACGCAGTATTTT.

The CDR3 spells CSATFWSKGNEQFF. The DNA for the CDR3 is TGCAGTGCTACCTTCTGGAGTAAAGGCAATGAGCAGTTCTTC. The chain joins TRBV20-1 to TRBJ2-1; D is ambiguous. The CDR3 consists of 14 residues. Trimming removed 4 bases from V and 6 bases from J, with 16 bases in between. Germline-derived CDR1 and CDR2 are DFQATT and SNEGSKA (reference sequence).